These T cell receptor beta chains were read from a single sample in a study of Ad26.COV2.S vaccination and SARS-CoV-2 variants. Produced via immunoSEQ multiplex PCR; TCRdb's table is partial and in-frame only. The sample lists some 350,000 clones, more than 75% occurring once. The sequencing here drew on peripheral blood, taken in a trial of Ad26.COV2.S vaccine versus placebo. The origin of the receptors is a person between 18 and 65 years old who received the Ad26.COV2.S COVID-19 vaccine or a placebo. Each CDR3 is given with its conserved first and last residue. D genes are given only for firm matches. Only part of the rows carry a size: once, few, many, or a class if the clone is expanded.

>TRBV2|TRBJ2-7|TRBD2|-
CARGLAGGPYEQYF
TGTGCCAGAGGACTAGCGGGGGGGCCCTACGAGCAGTACTTC
>TRBV25-1|TRBJ2-6|-|-
CASSEIGGTAGANVLTF
TGTGCCAGCAGTGAAATTGGGGGCACGGCTGGGGCCAACGTCCTGACTTTC
>TRBV25-1|TRBJ2-5|-|-
CASSVLSGETQYF
TGTGCCAGCAGTGTTTTATCCGGGGAGACCCAGTACTTC
>TRBV5-6|TRBJ2-2|-|-
CASSLTLGHPAGGELFF
TGTGCCAGCAGCTTGACTCTGGGACATCCGGCGGGCGGGGAGCTGTTTTTT
>TRBV7-9|TRBJ1-6|TRBD1|-
CASSYPRTGQTSPLHF
TGTGCCAGCAGCTACCCGCGGACAGGGCAGACCTCACCCCTCCACTTT
>TRBV5-1|TRBJ1-2|-|-
CASSLGPENYGYTF
TGCGCCAGCAGCTTGGGGCCGGAGAACTATGGCTACACCTTC
>TRBV19|TRBJ2-3|TRBD1|-
CASSMQGATTDTQYF
TGTGCCAGTAGTATGCAGGGGGCGACGACAGATACGCAGTATTTT
>TRBV7-2|TRBJ2-7|-|-
CASSLGFNYEQYF
TGTGCCAGCAGCTTAGGGTTTAACTACGAGCAGTACTTC
>TRBV19|TRBJ2-7|-|-
CASSPWGNSYEQYF
TGTGCCAGTAGCCCTTGGGGGAACTCCTACGAGCAGTACTTC
>TRBV11-2|TRBJ1-3|-|-
CASSLGFLGNTIYF
TGTGCCAGCAGCCTAGGGTTCCTTGGAAACACCATATATTTT
>TRBV18|TRBJ2-1|-|-
CASSPVGATQYNEQFF
TGTGCCAGCTCACCGGTCGGGGCAACCCAATACAATGAGCAGTTCTTC
>TRBV5-4|TRBJ2-4|-|-
CASSVNTALLAKNIQYF
TGTGCCAGCAGCGTGAACACGGCGTTGCTAGCCAAAAACATTCAGTACTTC
>TRBV28|TRBJ2-3|TRBD1|once
CASSSGYRGSDTQYF
TGTGCCAGCAGTTCTGGCTACAGGGGGTCAGATACGCAGTATTTT
>TRBV24-1|TRBJ2-4|-|-
CATSDSRDGGIQYF
TGTGCCACCAGTGATTCCCGGGATGGGGGCATTCAGTACTTC
>TRBV6-6|TRBJ2-1|-|-
CASSTRTVNSESRGYNEQFF
TGTGCCAGCAGCACGCGGACGGTCAACTCGGAGTCGAGGGGCTACAATGAGCAGTTCTTC
>TRBV2|TRBJ2-3|TRBD1|-
CASINGDRGTDTQYF
TGTGCCAGCATAAATGGTGACAGGGGCACAGATACGCAGTATTTT
>TRBV5-1|TRBJ1-1|-|-
CASSSPGLGTEAFF
TGCGCCAGCAGCTCCCCCGGGTTGGGCACTGAAGCTTTCTTT
>TRBV24-1|TRBJ2-7|-|-
CATSGQGQQSYEQYF
TGTGCCACCAGTGGTCAGGGCCAGCAGTCCTACGAGCAGTACTTC
>TRBV27|TRBJ1-2|TRBD1|-
CASSSVGQSNYGYTF
TGTGCCAGCAGTTCAGTGGGACAGTCTAACTATGGCTACACCTTC
>TRBV10-2|TRBJ2-7|-|few
CASSDYEQYF
TGCGCCAGCAGTGACTACGAGCAGTACTTC
>TRBV7-2|TRBJ2-7|-|-
CASSPRQGGGYEQYF
TGTGCCAGCAGCCCCCGACAGGGAGGGGGATACGAGCAGTACTTC
>TRBV30|TRBJ1-6|TRBD1|-
CAWRKGQGINSPLHF
TGTGCCTGGAGGAAAGGACAGGGCATCAATTCACCCCTCCACTTT
>TRBV6-2/TRBV6-3|TRBJ1-2|-|-
CASSSQRHYGYTF
TGTGCCAGCAGTTCCCAACGACACTATGGCTACACCTTC
>TRBV5-3|TRBJ2-7|TRBD2|-
CARSLRASGLYEQYF
TGTGCCAGAAGCTTGAGGGCTAGCGGGTTGTACGAGCAGTACTTC
>TRBV24-1|TRBJ2-5|TRBD1|-
CATSDRTGGQETQYF
TGTGCCACCAGTGACCGGACAGGGGGCCAAGAGACCCAGTACTTC
>TRBV5-6|TRBJ2-7|-|-
CASSYRTPSYEQYF
TGTGCCAGCAGCTACAGGACTCCCTCCTACGAGCAGTACTTC
>TRBV2|TRBJ2-3|-|-
CASSTGMADTQYF
TGTGCCAGCAGTACCGGGATGGCAGATACGCAGTATTTT
>TRBV7-2|TRBJ2-5|-|-
CASSQGVLKGTQYF
TGTGCCAGCAGCCAAGGGGTCCTCAAGGGGACCCAGTACTTC
>TRBV3-1/TRBV3-2|TRBJ1-6|TRBD1|-
CASSTAQGGNSPLHF
TGTGCCAGCAGCACGGCACAGGGGGGTAATTCACCCCTCCACTTT
>TRBV19|TRBJ1-6|TRBD1|-
CASTPGTDNSPLHF
TGTGCCAGTACACCCGGGACAGATAATTCACCCCTCCACTTT
>TRBV18|TRBJ2-7|-|-
CASSPPGQPFYEQYF
TGTGCCAGCTCACCACCCGGACAGCCGTTCTACGAGCAGTACTTC
>TRBV6-6|TRBJ2-2|TRBD1|-
CASSYGGQGTGELFF
TGTGCCAGCAGTTACGGGGGACAGGGGACCGGGGAGCTGTTTTTT
>TRBV7-6|TRBJ2-7|-|-
CASSFEQGYEQYF
TGTGCCAGCAGCTTCGAACAGGGCTACGAGCAGTACTTC
>TRBV12-5|TRBJ2-1|TRBD2|-
CASGRTSGASYNEQFF
TGTGCTAGTGGTCGGACTAGCGGGGCTTCCTACAATGAGCAGTTCTTC
>TRBV10-1|TRBJ1-1|-|-
CASSEGEYAEAFF
TGCGCCAGCAGTGAAGGGGAGTATGCTGAAGCTTTCTTT
>TRBV27|TRBJ2-2|TRBD2|-
CASSPREAGVRTSTGELFF
TGTGCCAGCAGCCCCCGGGAAGCGGGAGTCCGAACTAGTACCGGGGAGCTGTTTTTT
>TRBV18|TRBJ2-2|TRBD1|-
CASSLSGTANTGELFF
TGTGCCAGCTCACTTTCCGGGACAGCGAACACCGGGGAGCTGTTTTTT
>TRBV7-9|TRBJ1-1|TRBD1|few
CASSSTGVNTEAFF
TGTGCCAGCAGCTCAACAGGGGTTAACACTGAAGCTTTCTTT
>TRBV7-8|TRBJ1-4|-|-
CASSPSGRRILSTNEKLFF
TGTGCCAGCAGCCCATCGGGTCGCAGGATACTTTCAACTAATGAAAAACTGTTTTTT
>TRBV2|TRBJ2-1|-|-
CASSEKGVGYNEQFF
TGTGCCAGCAGTGAGAAGGGGGTAGGCTACAATGAGCAGTTCTTC
>TRBV19|TRBJ2-7|-|-
CASSPRGSSYEQYF
TGTGCCAGCAGCCCCCGGGGGAGCTCCTACGAGCAGTACTTC
>TRBV28|TRBJ1-2|-|-
CASSLPRTSGYGYTF
TGTGCCAGCAGTTTACCCCGGACTTCTGGCTATGGCTACACCTTC
>TRBV30|TRBJ1-1|-|-
CAWSGQVNTEAFF
TGTGCCTGGAGTGGACAGGTGAACACTGAAGCTTTCTTT